This T cell receptor (beta chain) derives from a study of cytomegalovirus exposure and HLA in healthy donors. The study ran its PCR with 60 Vbeta and 13 Jbeta primers. Measured with immunoSEQ multiplex PCR; TCRdb has only the in-frame clones, and not every one. The sample carries over 150,000 clones, about four fifths recorded once. CDR3 length equals 15 residues. Germline values: CDR1 SNHLY, CDR2 FYNNEI. V shed 1 base and J shed 2 bases, with 12 bases lying between them. This rearrangement joins TRBV2 to TRBJ2-7; D may be TRBD1 (6 bases). The sample was PBMCs. The clonotype was recovered from a woman between 45 and 60 years old in good health and CMV-seronegative. The CDR3 DNA reads as TGTGCCAGCAGTGAAGGGGGGCAGGAGACCTACGAGCAGTACTTC. It yields the protein CASSEGGQETYEQYF.